This T cell receptor (beta chain) was retrieved from a study of T cell responses to AZD1222 COVID-19 vaccine (dated by TCRdb to the early 2020s). Broadly, across the study: AZD1222 recipients given second doses at about 4 weeks or at about 12 weeks were pooled, since spike-specific TCR depth and breadth were not found to differ between the two schedules. Trial participants were enrolled by age into 18-55, 56-69 and 70-plus year subgroups, with about 150, 28 and 57 TCR-sequenced participants respectively. A total of under 250 trial participants underwent TCR sequencing, of whom roughly 210 had received two doses of AZD1222 and about 25 had received two doses of the MenACWY control vaccine.

This sample's time point label indicates: baseline before first vaccination. The vaccinee samples were drawn from two UK trials, COV001 and COV002, one of which was a single-blind randomized controlled phase 2/3 trial testing AZD1222 (ChAdOx1 nCoV-19) in healthy adults. For TCRbeta chain sequencing, PBMC samples were collected from trial participants at day 0 and at day 28 after the second dose. As regards this clone: It has no known antigen specificity. No base-level quality is on record; no much larger clone is a single base apart.

The investigation overall reported the following: Spike-specific TCR breadth and depth rose significantly after two AZD1222 doses compared with day 0 and with MenACWY recipients. CD4 TCRs associated with the vaccine covered the entire spike protein, and the dominant responses were in regions 160-218 and 743-854. Reportedly, almost half of the unique spike-specific TCRs recognized epitopes lying outside the regions that are mutated in the B.1.351 and B.1.1.7 variants. No day 14 peak-response samples were available, so repertoires were characterized only after the peak T cell response. In the small 56-69-year group, the increase in depth fell short of significance, most likely because of low power. Most participants were white British and females outnumbered males, and the authors suggested that clonal diversity may have been underestimated. Conclusions about previously exposed vaccinees are limited, since just five to seven AZD1222 recipients were seropositive for SARS-CoV-2 at baseline.

The CDR3 regions of human TCRbeta chains were analyzed by immunosequencing. In the paper's pipeline: TCRs in the repertoires were compared against a reference library of SARS-CoV-2-specific TCRs that had been generated with the MIRA antigen-specificity platform. Breadth was defined as the fraction of unique TCRs that were SARS-CoV-2-associated. Depth was defined as the fraction of total T cells that were SARS-CoV-2-associated. Using the MIRA data, every spike-specific TCR was mapped to the spike region that the TCR reacted to and assigned to either a CD4 or a CD8 class. Log10-transformed breadth and depth values were compared by one-way ANOVA with Sidak's multiple comparisons tests. TCRdb mirrors the immuneACCESS table, restricted to in-frame sequences. Some clones are absent from its copies; in checked studies, under half trace to an unresolved V gene, and the reason for the others is unknown. For V, J and clone size, that table is used; D and trimming come from the DNA. The sample table lists roughly 120,000 clones, roughly 91% of them with a count of one. The ten largest clones add up to approximately 2.8% of the sample.

V is reduced by 3 bases and J by 7 bases, leaving a spacing of 17 bases between them. The CDR3 covers 16 residues, taking in both the cysteine and the phenylalanine. Of the read, only the CDR3 DNA is kept; its 48 bases are in frame from base 1. CDR1 and CDR2, looked up from the germline V gene, are SGDLS and YYNGEE. The origin of this receptor is an adult in good health. The sample here was peripheral blood, taken on day 0 of AZD1222 vaccination. The chain joins TRBV9 to TRBJ1-6; the D gene remains uncertain. For the CDR3, the sequence is CASSALSGVENSPLHF. The DNA is TGTGCCAGCAGCGCTTTATCCGGAGTGGAAAATTCACCCCTCCACTTT.